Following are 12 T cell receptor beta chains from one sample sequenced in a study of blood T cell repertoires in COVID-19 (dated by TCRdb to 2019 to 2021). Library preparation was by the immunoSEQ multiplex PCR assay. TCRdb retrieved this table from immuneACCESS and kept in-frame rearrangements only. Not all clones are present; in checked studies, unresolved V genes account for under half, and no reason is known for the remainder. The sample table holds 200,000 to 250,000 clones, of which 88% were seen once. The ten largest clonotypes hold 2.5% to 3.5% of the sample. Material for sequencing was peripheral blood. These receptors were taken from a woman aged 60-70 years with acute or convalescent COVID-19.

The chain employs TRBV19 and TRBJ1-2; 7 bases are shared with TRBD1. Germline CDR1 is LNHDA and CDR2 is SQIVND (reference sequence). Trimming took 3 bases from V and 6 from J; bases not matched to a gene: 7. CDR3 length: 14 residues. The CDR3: CASSIRVTGDGYTF. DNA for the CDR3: TGTGCCAGTAGTATCCGGGTCACAGGGGATGGCTACACCTTC.

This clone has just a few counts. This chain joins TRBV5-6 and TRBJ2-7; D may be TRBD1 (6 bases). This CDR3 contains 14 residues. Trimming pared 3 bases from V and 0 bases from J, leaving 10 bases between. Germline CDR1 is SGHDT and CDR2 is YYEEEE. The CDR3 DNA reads TGTGCCAGCAGCTCATGGGGGCCCTCCTACGAGCAGTACTTC. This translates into CASSSWGPSYEQYF.

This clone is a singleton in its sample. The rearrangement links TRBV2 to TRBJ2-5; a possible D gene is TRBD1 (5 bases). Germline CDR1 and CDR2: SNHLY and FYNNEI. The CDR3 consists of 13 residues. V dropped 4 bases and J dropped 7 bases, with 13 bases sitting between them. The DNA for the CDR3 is TGTGCCAGCAGTGGGGGCACCTTAACGACCCAGTACTTC. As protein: CASSGGTLTTQYF.

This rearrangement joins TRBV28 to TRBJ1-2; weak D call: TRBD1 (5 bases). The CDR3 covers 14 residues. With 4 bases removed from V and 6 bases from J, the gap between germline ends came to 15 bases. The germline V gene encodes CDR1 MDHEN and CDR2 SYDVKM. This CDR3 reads CASSYEGRRNGYTF. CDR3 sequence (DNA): TGTGCCAGCAGTTACGAGGGGAGGAGGAATGGCTACACCTTC.

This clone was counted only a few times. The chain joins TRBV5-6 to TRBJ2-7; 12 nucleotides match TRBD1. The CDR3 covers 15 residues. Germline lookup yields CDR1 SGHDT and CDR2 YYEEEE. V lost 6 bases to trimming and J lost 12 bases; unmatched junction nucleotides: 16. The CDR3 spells CASTNTGTGGALRYF. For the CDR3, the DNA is TGTGCCAGCACCAACACCGGGACAGGGGGCGCCTTGCGGTACTTC.

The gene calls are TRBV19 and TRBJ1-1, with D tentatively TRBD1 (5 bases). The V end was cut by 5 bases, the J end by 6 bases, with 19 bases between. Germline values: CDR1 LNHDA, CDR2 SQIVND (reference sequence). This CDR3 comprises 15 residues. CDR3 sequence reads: CASSPLRTGVAEAFF. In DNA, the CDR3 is TGTGCCAGTAGTCCGTTGAGAACGGGGGTCGCTGAAGCTTTCTTT. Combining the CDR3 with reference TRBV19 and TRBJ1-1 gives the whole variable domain DGGITQSPKYLFRKEGQNVTLSCEQNLNHDAMYWYRQDPGQGLRLIYYSQIVNDFQKGDIAEGYSVSREKKESFPLTVTSAQKNPTAFYLCASSPLRTGVAEAFFGQGTRLTVV.

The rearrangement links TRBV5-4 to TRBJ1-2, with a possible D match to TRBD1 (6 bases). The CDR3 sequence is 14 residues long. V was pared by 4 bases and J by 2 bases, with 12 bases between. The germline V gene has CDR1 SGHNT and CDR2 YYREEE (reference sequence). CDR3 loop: CASSRPTGNYGYTF. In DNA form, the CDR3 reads TGTGCCAGCAGCAGGCCCACAGGGAACTATGGCTACACCTTC. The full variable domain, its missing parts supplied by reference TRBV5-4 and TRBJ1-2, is ETGVTQSPTHLIKTRGQQVTLRCSSQSGHNTVSWYQQALGQGPQFIFQYYREEENGRGNFPPRFSGLQFPNYSSELNVNALELDDSALYLCASSRPTGNYGYTFGSGTRLTVV.

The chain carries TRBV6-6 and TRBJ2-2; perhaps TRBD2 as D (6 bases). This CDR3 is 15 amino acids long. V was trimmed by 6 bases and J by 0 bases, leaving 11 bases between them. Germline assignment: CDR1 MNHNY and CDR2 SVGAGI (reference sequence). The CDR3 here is CASSHSGANTGELFF. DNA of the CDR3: TGTGCCAGCAGCCATAGCGGTGCGAACACCGGGGAGCTGTTTTTT.

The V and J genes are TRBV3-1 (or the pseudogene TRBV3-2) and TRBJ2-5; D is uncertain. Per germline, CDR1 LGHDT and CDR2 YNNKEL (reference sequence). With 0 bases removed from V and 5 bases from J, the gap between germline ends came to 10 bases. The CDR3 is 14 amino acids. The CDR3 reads CASSQESRSETQYF. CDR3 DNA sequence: TGTGCCAGCAGCCAAGAATCAAGGAGTGAGACCCAGTACTTC.

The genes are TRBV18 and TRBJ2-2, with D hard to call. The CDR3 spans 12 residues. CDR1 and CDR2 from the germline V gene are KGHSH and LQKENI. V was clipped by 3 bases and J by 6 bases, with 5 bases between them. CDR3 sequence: CASSPIPGELFF. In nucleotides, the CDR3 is TGTGCCAGCTCACCCATCCCCGGGGAGCTGTTTTTT.

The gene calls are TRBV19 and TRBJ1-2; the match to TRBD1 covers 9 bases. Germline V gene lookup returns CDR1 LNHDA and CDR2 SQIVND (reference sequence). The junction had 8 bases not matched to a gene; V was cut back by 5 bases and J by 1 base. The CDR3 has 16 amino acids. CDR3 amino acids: CASSPPGQGNNYGYTF. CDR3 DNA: TGTGCCAGTAGTCCACCGGGACAGGGAAATAACTATGGCTACACCTTC.

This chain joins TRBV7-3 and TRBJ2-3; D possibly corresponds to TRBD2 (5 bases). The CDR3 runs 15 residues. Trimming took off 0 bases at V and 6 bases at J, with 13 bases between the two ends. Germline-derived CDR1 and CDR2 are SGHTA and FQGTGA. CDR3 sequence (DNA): TGTGCCAGCAGCTTAACAGGACTCCTCGAGGATACGCAGTATTTT. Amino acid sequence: CASSLTGLLEDTQYF.